Sequencing of this TCR beta chain was carried out in a study of blood T cell repertoires in COVID-19. Study as a whole: PBMCs, B-cell-depleted T cells, or T cells were the source of the cDNA or gDNA that made up the material.

Germline CDR1 reads MNHEY; CDR2 reads SVGAGI. The CDR3 loop spans 13 amino acids. The V end was cut by 5 bases, the J end by 8 bases, with 15 bases between. Generated by immunoSEQ multiplex PCR, the TCRdb table keeps only in-frame clones and is missing some. The data show about 350,000 clones, about nine tenths seen once. This chain joins TRBV6-5 and TRBJ1-2; TRBD1 is a possible D gene (6 bases). The specimen sequenced was peripheral blood. The TCR originated in an older woman with COVID-19, enrolled during active disease. The CDR3: CASSKSGVEGYTF. As DNA, the CDR3 is TGTGCCAGCAGTAAATCAGGGGTAGAAGGCTACACCTTC.